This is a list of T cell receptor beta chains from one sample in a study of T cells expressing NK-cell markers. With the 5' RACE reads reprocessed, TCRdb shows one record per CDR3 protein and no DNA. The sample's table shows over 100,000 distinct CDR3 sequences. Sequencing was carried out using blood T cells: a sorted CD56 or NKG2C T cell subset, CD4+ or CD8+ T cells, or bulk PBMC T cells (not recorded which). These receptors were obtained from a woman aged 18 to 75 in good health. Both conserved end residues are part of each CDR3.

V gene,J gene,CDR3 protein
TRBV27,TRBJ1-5,CASSSGQGANQPQHF
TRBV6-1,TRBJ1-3,CATVTGPGNTIYF
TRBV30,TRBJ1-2,CAWRDSEYGYTF
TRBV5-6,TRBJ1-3,CASRVFAGNTIYF
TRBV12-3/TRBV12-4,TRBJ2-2,CASTRLSGDTGELFF
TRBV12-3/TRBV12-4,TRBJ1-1,CASRSSRTEAFF
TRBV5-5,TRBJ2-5,CASSPPQGVETQYF
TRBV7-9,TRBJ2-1,CASSLVSGLALEQFF
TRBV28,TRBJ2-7,CASSPQTGGGSEQYF
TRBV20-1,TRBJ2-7,CSASYYLREGRQPGEQYF
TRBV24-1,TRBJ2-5,CATSDSGTAKETQYF
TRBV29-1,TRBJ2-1,CSAGGGQGEGHNEQFF
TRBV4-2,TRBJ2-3,CASSLLPGLAGADTQYF
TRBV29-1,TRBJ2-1,CSTEHPPYNEQFF
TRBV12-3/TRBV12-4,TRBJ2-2,CASSFQYWELFF
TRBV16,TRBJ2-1,CASSQSIERGADPYNEQFF
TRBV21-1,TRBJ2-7,CASSPSRVLDEQYF
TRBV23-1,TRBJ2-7,CAGNSGPSYEQYF
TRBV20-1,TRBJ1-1,CSAFAPSITEAFF
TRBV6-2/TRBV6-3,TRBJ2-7,CASSYISYEQYF
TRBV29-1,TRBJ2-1,CSVEVKANEQFF
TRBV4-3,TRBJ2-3,CASSQDPGDGADTQYF
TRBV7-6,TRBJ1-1,CASSPGDLRGTEAFF
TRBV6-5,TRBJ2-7,CASSTGDYEQYF
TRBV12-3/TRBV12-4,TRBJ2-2,CASSWGEIRDTGELFF
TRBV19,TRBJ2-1,CASSISAQLNEQFF
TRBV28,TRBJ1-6,CASSHGLVDSPLHF
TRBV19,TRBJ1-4,CASSDRYATNEKLFF
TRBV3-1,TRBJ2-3,CASRLGDRGTDTQYF
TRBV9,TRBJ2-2,CASSAVTSGRARTGELFF
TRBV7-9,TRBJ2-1,CASSPGTSGSYNEQFF
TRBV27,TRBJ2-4,CASSMRAPPKNIQYF
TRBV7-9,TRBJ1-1,CASSSRPLRFTEAFF
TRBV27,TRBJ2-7,CASSLFGPYEQYF
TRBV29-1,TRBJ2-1,CSVEDTYNEQFF
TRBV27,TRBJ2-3,CASSPPGGPTDTQYF
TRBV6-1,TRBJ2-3,CASNPGTGGADTQYF
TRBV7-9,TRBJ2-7,CASSLEPGRGEQYF
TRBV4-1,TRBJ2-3,CASSIGPLAPWLLHGTDTQYF
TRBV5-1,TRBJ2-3,CASSPSWRGTDTQYF
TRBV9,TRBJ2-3,CASSVGGIYAGTGTDTQYF
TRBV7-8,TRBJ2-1,CASSPLAGYADEQFF
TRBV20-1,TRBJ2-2,CSTKNANTGELFF
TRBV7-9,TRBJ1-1,CASSPEVMNTEAFF
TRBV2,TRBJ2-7,CASSDSQTGVSSYEQYF
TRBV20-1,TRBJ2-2,CSARDLSRITGELFF
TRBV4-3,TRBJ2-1,CASSQGLAANEQFF
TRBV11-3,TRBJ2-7,CASSPTGTGTYEQYF
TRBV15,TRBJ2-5,CATSRSGEETQYF
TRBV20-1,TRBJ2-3,CSASTWTSGGNTDTQYF
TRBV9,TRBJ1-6,CASSGTGSPLHF
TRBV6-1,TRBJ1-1,CASSLGGYVGEAFF
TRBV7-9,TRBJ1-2,CASSLELFGQDSGYTF
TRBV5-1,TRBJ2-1,CASSLGWERSYNEQFF
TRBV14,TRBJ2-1,CASSPGQAWEQFF